A selection of T cell receptor beta chains follows, all from one sample in a study of T-cell reconstitution after alpha-beta-depleted transplantation in children. TCRdb reanalysed the PCR reads using MiXCR and keeps one entry per CDR3 protein. This table has about 500,000 distinct CDR3 sequences, around a third appearing once. The starting material was PBMCs from the stem cell graft donor, obtained from the stem cell graft. These receptor sequences come from a human donor who donated a stem cell graft to a child with aplastic anemia. Both conserved end residues are part of each CDR3. The order of the fields is D gene, V gene, CDR3 protein. The D gene is left open where the match is weak.

D: TRBD1
V: TRBV27
CDR3: CASSRTGDNQPQHF

D: .
V: TRBV7-2
CDR3: CASSFYREPTDTQYF

D: .
V: TRBV25-1
CDR3: CASSEGQYGYTF

D: .
V: TRBV5-4
CDR3: CASSFRDLVSLLQETQYF

D: TRBD2
V: TRBV3-1
CDR3: CASSQWGLAETDTQYF

D: .
V: TRBV29-1
CDR3: CSVGGGISYNEQFF

D: .
V: TRBV20-1
CDR3: CSARVGEAGELFF

D: .
V: TRBV30
CDR3: CAWSRSHTNEKLFF

D: .
V: TRBV28
CDR3: CASSFGGSGKETQYF

D: .
V: TRBV6-1
CDR3: CASSARNEKLFF

D: TRBD2
V: TRBV12-3/TRBV12-4
CDR3: CASSLAGGVRDYEQYF

D: .
V: TRBV7-2
CDR3: CASSLAQRIDEQFF

D: TRBD1
V: TRBV11-3
CDR3: CASSQTGGSNEKLFF

D: TRBD1
V: TRBV6-5
CDR3: CASSYDRGREAFF

D: TRBD1
V: TRBV7-6
CDR3: CASSRGGTGFEQYF

D: .
V: TRBV7-2
CDR3: CASSSPSGITDTQYF

D: .
V: TRBV5-6
CDR3: CASSLKNLETQYF

D: TRBD1
V: TRBV5-6
CDR3: CASSRRPFGTGNNSPLHF

D: .
V: TRBV19
CDR3: CASRAQSNYGYTF

D: .
V: TRBV5-8
CDR3: CASSSGTTEGLDTEAFF

D: .
V: TRBV7-2
CDR3: CASSFSGTDGEQFF

D: TRBD1
V: TRBV3-1
CDR3: CASTQTRGQGSSYNEQFF

D: TRBD1
V: TRBV2
CDR3: CASSTTGQQPQHF

D: .
V: TRBV4-1
CDR3: CASSQEFGQIYTF

D: TRBD2
V: TRBV7-9
CDR3: CASSSIGTRGFSEQYF

D: TRBD1
V: TRBV6-1
CDR3: CASKDREVLGTEAFF

D: TRBD1
V: TRBV5-1
CDR3: CASQQGVITDTQYF

D: .
V: TRBV21-1
CDR3: CASSKEAAFNTEAFF

D: .
V: TRBV11-1
CDR3: CASSNRDQGPNEQFF

D: TRBD1
V: TRBV5-4
CDR3: CASSPTGELFTETQYF

D: TRBD1
V: TRBV20-1
CDR3: CSARGTVDEAFF

D: TRBD2
V: TRBV6-5
CDR3: CASSYSFDKRESYEQYF

D: TRBD2
V: TRBV9
CDR3: CASSARAGGTYNEQFF

D: TRBD2
V: TRBV4-3
CDR3: CASSQGFHGTSTDTQYF

D: .
V: TRBV6-6
CDR3: CASSYYDEQFF

D: .
V: TRBV7-2
CDR3: CASSSLGGSGGETQYF

D: TRBD1
V: TRBV20-1
CDR3: CSVIPGTGGLKNGYTF

D: .
V: TRBV13
CDR3: CASSLENGYGYTF

D: .
V: TRBV12-3/TRBV12-4
CDR3: CASSLALVYNEQFF

D: .
V: TRBV28
CDR3: CASSIPQETQYF

D: .
V: TRBV11-2
CDR3: CASSLPGGKGVNEQFF